This TCR beta chain stems from a study of T cell responses to AZD1222 COVID-19 vaccine. Assay used: immunoSEQ multiplex PCR; TCRdb lists only in-frame clones, some missing. The sample carries 150,000 to 200,000 clones, about nine tenths recorded once. The CDR3 sequence is 16 residues long. Per the germline V gene, CDR1 is SEHNR and CDR2 is FQNEAQ (reference sequence). V lost 5 bases to trimming and J lost 2 bases; unmatched junction nucleotides: 7. This chain connects TRBV7-9 to TRBJ1-3; 9 positions match TRBD1. This receptor was identified in an adult in good health. Sequencing used peripheral blood, obtained on day 0 of AZD1222 vaccination. The CDR3 sequence: CASSAWTGATGNTIYF. CDR3 bases: TGTGCCAGCAGCGCCTGGACAGGGGCGACTGGAAACACCATATATTTT.